The 10 T cell receptor beta chains presented below share a single source sample, sequenced in a study of beta chain features in type 1 diabetes. Isolated RNA was reverse transcribed in full, so expressed TCRB transcripts were sequenced. Sequencing was performed with immunoSEQ multiplex PCR; in TCRdb, only in-frame clones are kept and a portion is missing. The table lists hundreds of thousands of clones, 15% to 18% of them singletons. Specimen: naive CD4+ T cells from blood. The receptors come from a man aged 18-30 years in good health.

This clone has only a few counts. The DNA of the CDR3 is TGTGCCAGCAGCACCCAACAGAATTACTATGGCTACACCTTC. As protein: CASSTQQNYYGYTF. V is TRBV13 and J is TRBJ1-2; D unresolved. CDR3 length: 14 residues. Germline V gene sequence: CDR1 PRHDT, CDR2 FYEKMQ (reference sequence). Trimming took 5 bases from V and 3 from J, leaving 13 bases between them.

The V and J genes are TRBV19 and TRBJ1-5; 8 bases match TRBD1. The CDR3 loop spans 16 amino acids. V was clipped by 7 bases and J by 4 bases; unmatched bases: 12. CDR1 is LNHDA and CDR2 is SQIVND in the germline V gene (reference sequence). CDR3 sequence: CASTSTRDRFNQPQHF. CDR3 DNA: TGTGCCAGTACCTCGACGAGGGACAGGTTTAATCAGCCCCAGCATTTT.

The chain joins TRBV7-2 to TRBJ2-5, with a weak D call TRBD1 (6 bases). V was pared by 1 base and J by 2 bases, with 8 bases between. Per the germline V gene, CDR1 is SGHTA and CDR2 is FQGNSA. The CDR3 runs to 14 residues. The CDR3 is CASSLGGQQETQYF. CDR3 DNA sequence: TGTGCCAGCAGCTTAGGTGGACAGCAAGAGACCCAGTACTTC.

This clone was found a few times. This sequence joins TRBV19 and TRBJ1-2, with 7 bases lining up with TRBD1. CDR3 length equals 14 residues. Trimming removed 5 bases from V and 0 bases from J; junction bases left unmatched: 3. In germline, CDR1 is LNHDA, CDR2 SQIVND (reference sequence). The CDR3, as DNA: TGTGCCAGTAGTGGGACAGCAGCTAACTATGGCTACACCTTC. It specifies CASSGTAANYGYTF. Together with reference TRBV19 and TRBJ1-2, the CDR3 gives the full variable domain: DGGITQSPKYLFRKEGQNVTLSCEQNLNHDAMYWYRQDPGQGLRLIYYSQIVNDFQKGDIAEGYSVSREKKESFPLTVTSAQKNPTAFYLCASSGTAANYGYTFGSGTRLTVV.

The chain employs TRBV9 and TRBJ2-3, with 8 bases fitting TRBD2. CDR3 length equals 14 residues. In germline, CDR1 is SGDLS, CDR2 YYNGEE. V shed 3 bases, J shed 4 bases, and the junction held 4 bases outside the gene matches. CDR3: CASSGAGGADTQYF. CDR3 nucleotides: TGTGCCAGCAGCGGGGCGGGAGGCGCAGATACGCAGTATTTT.

This clone was detected only a few times. This sequence joins TRBV28 and TRBJ2-1; TRBD2 is a possible D gene (6 bases). The germline gives CDR1 MDHEN, CDR2 SYDVKM. V dropped 10 bases and J dropped 9 bases, with 19 bases sitting between them. This CDR3 spans 13 amino acids. This CDR3 is CATRLGPRGEQFF. CDR3 in DNA: TGTGCCACTCGATTGGGACCGCGGGGTGAGCAGTTCTTC.

This clone was observed a few times. V usage is TRBV7-3 and J usage is TRBJ1-1; D is uncertain. Trimming took off 1 base at V and 6 bases at J, with 12 bases between the two ends. The CDR3 loop spans 14 amino acids. From germline, CDR1 is SGHTA and CDR2 FQGTGA. CDR3 sequence (DNA): TGTGCCAGCAGCTTAAGACCGTTTGCGGCTGAAGCTTTCTTT. The encoded protein is CASSLRPFAAEAFF.

This chain connects TRBV9 to TRBJ1-2; D is perhaps TRBD1 (6 bases). There are 14 residues in the CDR3. Trimming pared 1 base from V and 7 bases from J, leaving 14 bases between. Germline lookup yields CDR1 SGDLS and CDR2 YYNGEE. In nucleotides, the CDR3 is TGTGCCAGCAGCGTACGCATTGGACAGAGTGGCTACACCTTC. Its protein product is CASSVRIGQSGYTF.

This clone was observed a few times. V usage is TRBV5-6 and J usage is TRBJ2-1; D is uncertain. In germline, CDR1 is SGHDT, CDR2 YYEEEE. The CDR3 spans 18 residues. The V end was cut by 2 bases, the J end by 7 bases, with 25 bases between. The CDR3 loop reads CASSFFRRSLVSGNEQFF. The CDR3 bases are TGTGCCAGCAGCTTCTTTAGGCGGAGCCTGGTTTCTGGGAATGAGCAGTTCTTC.

The chain links TRBV19 to TRBJ2-1, with unresolved D. Deletions cut 2 bases from V and 5 bases from J, with 7 bases between. CDR1 and CDR2 from the germline V gene are LNHDA and SQIVND (reference sequence). The CDR3 covers 13 residues. The CDR3, as DNA: TGTGCCAGTAGTATAAAAGGGAACAATGAGCAGTTCTTC. Its translation: CASSIKGNNEQFF.